This note documents a single TCR beta chain sequence. This CDR3 region has 15 residues. Germline CDR1 and CDR2: MNHNS and SASEGT. The V segment lost 5 bases and the J segment 13 bases; nucleotides outside the gene matches: 13. The source of the sample is a study of cytomegalovirus exposure and HLA in healthy donors. PCR was performed using 60 Vbeta and 13 Jbeta primers. Repertoires were generated with immunoSEQ multiplex PCR, while TCRdb's copy carries only in-frame clones and drops some. The sample has 150,000 to 200,000 clones, approximately 88% seen once. The chain couples TRBV6-1 to TRBJ1-6; 8 bases fit TRBD1. Sequencing input: PBMCs. The clonotype comes from a boy younger than 18 in good health and CMV-seronegative. CDR3 amino acids: CASSQDRDLSRPLHF. The CDR3, as DNA: TGTGCCAGCAGTCAGGACAGGGATCTCAGTCGCCCCCTCCACTTT.